The 5 T cell receptor beta chains below were found in one sample sequenced in a study of cytomegalovirus exposure and HLA in healthy donors. The PCR used 60 Vbeta and 13 Jbeta primers. The method was immunoSEQ multiplex PCR; TCRdb's version includes in-frame clones alone and lacks a portion of them. The repertoire includes some 180,000 clones, about 9% of them detected once, and 1% to 1.5% sits in the top ten. Sequenced sample: PBMCs. The receptors were gathered from a woman aged 25 to 39 in good health and CMV-seropositive.

The rearrangement joins TRBV25-1 to TRBJ1-4; D unclear. From germline, CDR1 is MGHDK and CDR2 SYGVNS. This CDR3 comprises 15 residues. Trimming stripped 3 bases from V and 0 bases from J, with 8 bases between. CDR3 protein: CASSDTGTTNEKLFF. The CDR3 DNA follows: TGTGCCAGCAGTGATACCGGGACAACTAATGAAAAACTGTTTTTT.

The chain is built from TRBV28 and TRBJ2-7; a weak D match, TRBD1 (6 bases). Trimming left V 8 bases short and J 5 bases short, with 16 bases between. Per germline, CDR1 MDHEN and CDR2 SYDVKM. The CDR3 contains 13 residues. The CDR3 nucleotides are TGTGCCAGCCGCCGGTCAGGGGTGGACGAGCAGTACTTC. Protein: CASRRSGVDEQYF. Full variable domain (remainder filled in from reference TRBV28 and TRBJ2-7): DVKVTQSSRYLVKRTGEKVFLECVQDMDHENMFWYRQDPGLGLRLIYFSYDVKMKEKGDIPEGYSVSREKKERFSLILESASTNQTSMYLCASRRSGVDEQYFGPGTRLTVT.

This clone was counted between two and nine times. The J gene is TRBJ1-1, the V gene TRBV5-5; D is ambiguous. Germline CDR1 reads SGHKS; CDR2 reads YYEKEE (reference sequence). Trimming stripped 1 base from V and 4 bases from J, with 8 bases between. The CDR3 is made up of 13 amino acids. In DNA, the CDR3 is TGTGCCAGCAGCTTGTTATCCGGCACTGAAGCTTTCTTT. It codes for CASSLLSGTEAFF.

This clone came up a few times. The J gene is TRBJ2-7, the V gene TRBV29-1; D ambiguous. This CDR3 region has 14 residues. Trimming shortened V by 5 bases and J by 2 bases, and 16 bases separated the two germline ends. Per germline, CDR1 SQVTM and CDR2 ANQGSEA. The CDR3: CSVPSNSRTYEQYF. CDR3 in DNA: TGCAGCGTTCCCTCGAATAGTCGTACCTACGAGCAGTACTTC.

The V and J genes are TRBV5-1 and TRBJ2-5, with 10 bases identical to TRBD2. The J call is uncertain, as TRBJ2-7 better fits the DNA end. CDR1 and CDR2 from the germline V gene are SGHRS and YFSETQ. The CDR3 has 15 amino acids. This CDR3 is CASSLQREGPYEQYF. The CDR3 DNA sequence: TGCGCCAGCAGCTTACAGCGGGAGGGCCCCTACGAGCAGTACTTC.